The rows below give T cell receptor beta chains drawn from one sample of a study of cytomegalovirus exposure and HLA in healthy donors. Assay: immunoSEQ multiplex PCR; the TCRdb copy retains only in-frame clones and omits some. The sample has about 150,000 clones; over 65% are singletons. The source material was PBMCs. Receptor source: a female donor in good health and CMV-seropositive. CDR3s include the opening cysteine and the closing phenylalanine or tryptophan. The order of the fields is J gene, clone size, D gene, V gene, CDR3 protein, CDR3 DNA. The D gene is left open where the match is weak. Clone size is not always given. Where it is, it says once, few, many or a class for expanded clones.

TRBJ1-3 | many | . | TRBV6-1 | CASSEAAAHSGNTIYF | TGTGCCAGCAGTGAAGCGGCTGCCCACTCTGGAAACACCATATATTTT
TRBJ1-6 | few | TRBD1 | TRBV4-1 | CASSQDLRTGGDSPLHF | TGCGCCAGCAGCCAAGATTTGAGGACAGGGGGGGATTCACCCCTCCACTTT
TRBJ1-2 | . | . | TRBV28 | CASSLLIANYGYTF | TGTGCCAGCAGTCTCCTTATAGCTAACTATGGCTACACCTTC
TRBJ2-7 | few | TRBD2 | TRBV7-2 | CASRAAGVPLEQYF | TGTGCCAGCAGGGCAGCGGGAGTCCCCCTCGAGCAGTACTTC
TRBJ1-1 | . | TRBD1 | TRBV5-1 | CASRFDRGEAFF | TGCGCCAGTCGATTTGACAGGGGTGAAGCTTTCTTT
TRBJ1-6 | . | . | TRBV12-2 | CASRLGTAWGNSPLHF | TGTGCAAGTCGCTTAGGGACAGCGTGGGGTAATTCACCCCTCCACTTT
TRBJ1-6 | once | . | TRBV28 | CASSLAGVSNSPLHF | TGTGCCAGCAGTTTGGCAGGGGTTTCCAATTCACCCCTCCACTTT
TRBJ2-4 | few | TRBD1 | TRBV5-1 | CASSNKGQGLAKNIQYF | TGCGCCAGCAGCAACAAAGGACAGGGGTTAGCCAAAAACATTCAGTACTTC
TRBJ2-2 | . | TRBD2 | TRBV5-1 | CASSLGPSGGNTGELFF | TGCGCCAGCAGCTTGGGGCCTAGCGGGGGGAACACCGGGGAGCTGTTTTTT
TRBJ1-5 | . | . | TRBV29-1 | CSVTQGLGGNQPQHF | TGCAGCGTTACCCAGGGGCTTGGTGGCAATCAGCCCCAGCATTTT
TRBJ2-5 | . | TRBD1 | TRBV6-5 | CASSYSQGVETQYF | TGTGCCAGCAGTTACTCACAGGGGGTAGAGACCCAGTACTTC
TRBJ1-1 | few | . | TRBV14 | CASSQDPRYPGKMDTEAFF | TGTGCCAGCAGCCAAGATCCCCGATACCCGGGGAAAATGGACACTGAAGCTTTCTTT
TRBJ1-1 | few | . | TRBV7-9 | CASSKGGTEAFF | TGTGCCAGCAGCAAAGGAGGGACTGAAGCTTTCTTT
TRBJ2-5 | . | TRBD1 | TRBV9 | CASSTGDETQYF | TGTGCCAGCAGCACAGGGGACGAGACCCAGTACTTC
TRBJ2-3 | few | TRBD2 | TRBV19 | CASDPGGRGADTQYF | TGTGCCAGTGACCCTGGCGGGAGGGGCGCAGATACGCAGTATTTT
TRBJ1-4 | . | . | TRBV15 | CATSQRGNEKLFF | TGTGCCACCAGCCAAAGAGGGAATGAAAAACTGTTTTTT
TRBJ2-2 | . | TRBD2 | TRBV9 | CASSVGGGGQYTGELFF | TGTGCCAGCAGCGTAGGAGGCGGGGGGCAGTACACCGGGGAGCTGTTTTTT
TRBJ2-7 | . | TRBD1 | TRBV6-5 | CASSYGTGVEQYF | TGTGCCAGCAGTTATGGGACAGGGGTCGAGCAGTACTTC
TRBJ1-5 | . | TRBD1 | TRBV27 | CASSGQGLQPQHF | TGTGCCAGCAGCGGACAGGGCCTTCAGCCCCAGCATTTT
TRBJ1-5 | . | . | TRBV29-1 | CSVESQGGAPQHF | TGCAGCGTTGAGAGTCAGGGAGGAGCGCCCCAGCATTTT
TRBJ2-2 | once | TRBD1 | TRBV5-4 | CASTSGTGVTGELFF | TGTGCCAGCACCTCCGGGACAGGGGTCACCGGGGAGCTGTTTTTT
TRBJ1-1 | . | TRBD1 | TRBV5-1 | CASSLGDRGHLGAFF | TGCGCCAGCAGCTTGGGTGACAGGGGGCATCTGGGGGCTTTCTTT
TRBJ2-2 | . | . | TRBV18 | CASSPVQNTGELFF | TGTGCCAGCTCACCAGTACAGAACACCGGGGAGCTGTTTTTT
TRBJ2-5 | . | . | TRBV7-3 | CASSQQGGETQYF | TGTGCCAGCAGCCAACAGGGAGGGGAGACCCAGTACTTC
TRBJ2-3 | . | . | TRBV6-5 | CASSTGVSTDTQYF | TGTGCCAGCAGTACGGGGGTCAGCACAGATACGCAGTATTTT
TRBJ1-2 | . | . | TRBV19 | CASSPDTDYGYTF | TGTGCCAGTAGCCCGGACACCGACTATGGCTACACCTTC
TRBJ2-2 | . | TRBD2 | TRBV7-8 | CASSLKLAGGEAGELFF | TGTGCCAGCAGCTTAAAACTAGCGGGGGGTGAGGCCGGGGAGCTGTTTTTT
TRBJ2-3 | . | TRBD2 | TRBV19 | CASSIATSGVGTDTQYF | TGTGCCAGTAGTATCGCGACTAGCGGGGTAGGCACAGATACGCAGTATTTT
TRBJ1-5 | . | . | TRBV28 | CASSFRQVSNQPQHF | TGTGCCAGCAGTTTCCGACAGGTTAGCAATCAGCCCCAGCATTTT
TRBJ1-5 | few | TRBD1 | TRBV28 | CASSWTGGNQPQHF | TGTGCCAGCAGTTGGACAGGGGGGAATCAGCCCCAGCATTTT
TRBJ2-1 | . | . | TRBV28 | CASSFVTGSYNEQFF | TGTGCCAGCAGTTTCGTGACTGGATCGTACAATGAGCAGTTCTTC
TRBJ1-2 | . | TRBD1 | TRBV7-9 | CASSQRTGYGYTF | TGTGCCAGCAGCCAACGGACAGGGTATGGCTACACCTTC
TRBJ2-5 | . | . | TRBV30 | CAWSVGVTVIQETQYF | TGTGCCTGGAGTGTAGGGGTGACAGTAATCCAAGAGACCCAGTACTTC
TRBJ1-1 | . | TRBD1 | TRBV6-4 | CASSTGQENTEAFF | TGTGCCAGCAGCACGGGACAGGAGAACACTGAAGCTTTCTTT
TRBJ2-3 | . | TRBD2 | TRBV5-4 | CASSELAGIADTQYF | TGTGCCAGCAGCGAACTAGCGGGGATCGCAGATACGCAGTATTTT
TRBJ2-7 | . | TRBD1 | TRBV28 | CASSLPPGQGDEQYF | TGTGCCAGCAGTTTACCTCCGGGACAGGGGGACGAGCAGTACTTC
TRBJ1-1 | . | . | TRBV5-5 | CASSPDGVNTEAFF | TGTGCCAGCAGCCCCGACGGAGTGAACACTGAAGCTTTCTTT
TRBJ2-1 | . | . | TRBV27 | CASSLSSQYNEQFF | TGTGCCAGCAGTTTATCGTCACAGTACAATGAGCAGTTCTTC
TRBJ2-1 | . | . | TRBV7-9 | CASAYNEQFF | TGTGCCAGCGCGTACAATGAGCAGTTCTTC
TRBJ2-5 | . | . | TRBV6-5 | CASRRSGGVETQYF | TGTGCCAGCAGACGGAGCGGAGGAGTGGAGACCCAGTACTTC
TRBJ1-1 | few | . | TRBV29-1 | CSVQGKLGTEAFF | TGCAGCGTTCAGGGAAAGCTCGGCACTGAAGCTTTCTTT
TRBJ2-1 | . | . | TRBV9 | CASSVVRGEQFF | TGTGCCAGCAGCGTAGTTCGGGGAGAGCAGTTCTTC
TRBJ2-7 | . | TRBD1 | TRBV2 | CASSEDRDSYEQYF | TGTGCCAGCAGTGAGGACAGGGATTCCTACGAGCAGTACTTC
TRBJ1-1 | . | . | TRBV5-4 | CASSFSDMNTEAFF | TGTGCCAGCAGCTTCTCAGATATGAACACTGAAGCTTTCTTT
TRBJ2-7 | . | . | TRBV11-1 | CASSLGRLYEQYF | TGTGCCAGCAGCTTAGGGCGGCTCTACGAGCAGTACTTC
TRBJ1-5 | . | TRBD1 | TRBV27 | CASSWTGVSQPQHF | TGTGCCAGCAGTTGGACAGGGGTGAGTCAGCCCCAGCATTTT
TRBJ2-1 | . | . | TRBV9 | CASSVASYNEQFF | TGTGCCAGCAGCGTAGCCAGCTACAATGAGCAGTTCTTC
TRBJ1-6 | . | . | TRBV9 | CASSVAVNSPLHF | TGTGCCAGCAGCGTAGCAGTGAATTCACCCCTCCACTTT
TRBJ2-3 | once | . | TRBV7-9 | CASQLSRGTDTQYF | TGTGCCAGTCAGCTTAGCAGGGGAACAGATACGCAGTATTTT
TRBJ2-2 | . | . | TRBV21-1 | CASSKEAQLPANTGELFF | TGTGCCAGCAGCAAAGAGGCACAGTTACCGGCGAACACCGGGGAGCTGTTTTTT
TRBJ1-3 | . | TRBD1 | TRBV5-1 | CASSFHGTANSGNTIYF | TGCGCCAGCAGCTTTCACGGGACAGCCAACTCTGGAAACACCATATATTTT
TRBJ2-3 | . | . | TRBV15 | CATSRDISRTDTQYF | TGTGCCACCAGCAGAGATATCAGTCGCACAGATACGCAGTATTTT
TRBJ1-6 | . | TRBD1 | TRBV5-4 | CASSLGQGADSPLHF | TGTGCCAGCAGCCTAGGACAGGGGGCTGATTCACCCCTCCACTTT
TRBJ2-1 | . | TRBD2 | TRBV6-1 | CASSVMLAATNEQFF | TGTGCCAGCAGTGTCATGCTAGCGGCGACCAATGAGCAGTTCTTC
TRBJ1-4 | . | TRBD1 | TRBV11-2 | CASSPGTGGEKLFF | TGTGCCAGCAGCCCTGGGACAGGGGGCGAAAAACTGTTTTTT
TRBJ2-7 | . | . | TRBV23-1 | CASSQSAGLVEQYF | TGCGCCAGCAGTCAATCGGCGGGTCTGGTCGAGCAGTACTTC
TRBJ2-1 | . | TRBD1 | TRBV4-1 | CASSQGQGPNDEQFF | TGCGCCAGCAGCCAAGGACAGGGGCCAAACGATGAGCAGTTCTTC
TRBJ2-7 | . | . | TRBV7-8 | CASSFGPLAQVYEQYF | TGTGCCAGCAGCTTCGGCCCTCTAGCGCAGGTTTACGAGCAGTACTTC